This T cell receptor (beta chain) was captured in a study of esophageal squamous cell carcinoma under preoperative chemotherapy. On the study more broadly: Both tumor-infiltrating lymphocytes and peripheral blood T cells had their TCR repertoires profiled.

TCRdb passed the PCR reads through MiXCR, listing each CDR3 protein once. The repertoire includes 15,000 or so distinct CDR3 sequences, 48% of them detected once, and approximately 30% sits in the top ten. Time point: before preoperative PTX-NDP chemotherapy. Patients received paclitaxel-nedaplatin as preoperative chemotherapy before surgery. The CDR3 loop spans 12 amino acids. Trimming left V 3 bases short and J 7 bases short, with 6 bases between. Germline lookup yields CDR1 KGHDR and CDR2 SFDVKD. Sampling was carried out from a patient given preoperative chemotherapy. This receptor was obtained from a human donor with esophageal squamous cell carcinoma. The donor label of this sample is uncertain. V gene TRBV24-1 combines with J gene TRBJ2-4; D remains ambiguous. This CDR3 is CATSDIKNIQYF. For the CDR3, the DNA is TGTGCCACCAGTGATATTAAGAACATTCAGTACTTC.